This TCR beta chain was observed in a study of T cells in localized non-small cell lung cancer. Study-level points and caveats: The highest T cell clonality was in uninvolved adjacent lung, above tumor. Adjacent lung held a median 57 of the top 100 tumor clones.

Comment on this clone: The antigen is not known.

CDR1 and CDR2 (germline): LNHDA, SQIVND (reference sequence). The length of the CDR3 is 15 residues. The V gene lost 3 bases and the J gene lost 2 bases, with 11 bases spanning the gap. The data were produced by immunoSEQ multiplex PCR, yet TCRdb's version contains in-frame clones alone and is incomplete. The sample holds about 4,000 clones; 38% are singletons and the top ten take approximately 6%. The chain employs TRBV19 and TRBJ1-5, with D uncertain. This specimen was lung tumor tissue, taken before any cancer treatment. This receptor was identified in a woman between 40 and 69 years old with stage I lung adenocarcinoma. The CDR3 DNA sequence: TGTGCCAGTAGTATGTCCGGCGGTGGCAATCAGCCCCAGCATTTT. Its protein is CASSMSGGGNQPQHF. Based on the CDR3 plus reference TRBV19 and TRBJ1-5, the full variable domain is DGGITQSPKYLFRKEGQNVTLSCEQNLNHDAMYWYRQDPGQGLRLIYYSQIVNDFQKGDIAEGYSVSREKKESFPLTVTSAQKNPTAFYLCASSMSGGGNQPQHFGDGTRLSIL.